The 9 T cell receptor beta chains reported below all come from one sample, sequenced in a study of blood T cell repertoires in COVID-19 (dated by TCRdb to the early 2020s). Receptor amplification or capture employed the immunoSEQ multiplex PCR assay. This is the immuneACCESS table as TCRdb keeps it, with only in-frame sequences that have V and J called. A part of the clones is gone; compared with another copy, unresolved V genes explain less than half, and the rest is unexplained. Within this sample are about 480,000 clones, with around nine tenths of them counted one time only. The ten largest clonotypes hold more than 4% of the sample. Sequencing was carried out using peripheral blood. The receptors were gathered from a woman aged 25 to 45 with acute or convalescent COVID-19.

The V and J genes are TRBV6-1 and TRBJ2-1; 14 bases match TRBD2. V was clipped by 6 bases and J by 13 bases; unmatched bases: 11. The CDR3 loop spans 15 amino acids. Per the germline V gene, CDR1 is MNHNS and CDR2 is SASEGT. This chain's CDR3 is CASSTGTSGGNIQFF. The CDR3 nucleotides read TGTGCCAGCAGCACCGGGACTAGCGGGGGTAACATTCAGTTCTTC.

With regard to this clone: Different DNA sequences within this sample yield the same CDR3. The chain carries TRBV29-1 and TRBJ2-3; D is unclear. Germline V gene sequence: CDR1 SQVTM, CDR2 ANQGSEA. The CDR3 loop spans 12 amino acids. The V end lost 4 bases, the J end lost 1 base, and 6 bases lay between the germline ends. The CDR3 spells CSVVTGTDTQYF. Written as DNA, the CDR3 is TGCAGCGTTGTAACAGGCACAGATACGCAGTATTTT.

The rearrangement links TRBV28 to TRBJ1-2; 8 nucleotides align to TRBD1. CDR1 is MDHEN and CDR2 is SYDVKM in the germline V gene. J gave up 1 base and V 11 bases, and 24 bases lay outside the gene matches. CDR3 length: 19 residues. CDR3 nucleotides: TGTGCCTATACTGCGTGGGGAGGACAGGGCAATCTTATTAACTATGGCTACACCTTC. This encodes CAYTAWGGQGNLINYGYTF.

This rearrangement joins TRBV24-1 to TRBJ2-1; D perhaps matches TRBD2 (5 bases). CDR1 KGHDR and CDR2 SFDVKD come from the germline V gene. Trimming took off 6 bases at V and 6 bases at J, with 14 bases between the two ends. There are 14 residues in the CDR3. The chain's CDR3 is CATSPSGWGNEQFF. CDR3 nucleotides: TGTGCCACCAGTCCTTCGGGGTGGGGCAATGAGCAGTTCTTC.

The CDR3 protein is CASSPPRGTGSTDTQYF. CDR3 DNA: TGTGCCAGCAGCCCCCCGCGTGGGACAGGGAGCACAGATACGCAGTATTTT. This chain uses TRBV7-8 with TRBJ2-3; the match to TRBD1 covers 9 bases. Germline CDR1 is SGHVS and CDR2 is FQNEAQ. Unmatched junction bases numbered 9, after V lost 5 bases and J lost 0 bases. CDR3 length equals 17 residues.

The chain has TRBV6-5 and TRBJ2-1, with D possibly being TRBD1 (5 bases). Germline assignment: CDR1 MNHEY and CDR2 SVGAGI. This CDR3 contains 13 residues. V lost 6 bases, J lost 3 bases, and 9 bases lay in between. The CDR3 DNA sequence: TGTGCCAGCAGCCTGACAGTCTACAATGAGCAGTTCTTC. It yields the protein CASSLTVYNEQFF.

The rearrangement joins TRBV5-1 to TRBJ2-2, with D possibly TRBD2 on 6 matching bases. Trimming left V 6 bases short and J 6 bases short, with 9 bases between. CDR3 length: 12 amino acids. Per germline, CDR1 SGHRS and CDR2 YFSETQ. CDR3 sequence reads: CASTQRAGELFF. The CDR3 DNA reads TGCGCCAGCACTCAGCGGGCCGGGGAGCTGTTTTTT.

The V gene is TRBV19, the J gene TRBJ1-5, with no clear D. From germline, CDR1 is LNHDA and CDR2 SQIVND (reference sequence). This CDR3 contains 13 residues. The V gene lost 7 bases and the J gene lost 9 bases, with 16 bases spanning the gap. DNA for the CDR3: TGTGCCAGTACGGAAACACGGCCGGGGCCCCAGCATTTT. This translates into CASTETRPGPQHF. The full variable domain, in which reference TRBV19 and TRBJ1-5 provide the parts outside the CDR3, is DGGITQSPKYLFRKEGQNVTLSCEQNLNHDAMYWYRQDPGQGLRLIYYSQIVNDFQKGDIAEGYSVSREKKESFPLTVTSAQKNPTAFYLCASTETRPGPQHFGDGTRLSIL.

This clone showed up just a few times. The chain uses TRBV5-1 and TRBJ2-5, with TRBD2 identical over 12 bases. V trimming: 4 bases; J trimming: 5 bases; junction bases outside the gene matches: 6. This CDR3 has 15 amino acids. The germline gives CDR1 SGHRS, CDR2 YFSETQ. Written as DNA, the CDR3 is TGCGCCAGCAGCAGAGGACTAGCGGGGAGTGAGACCCAGTACTTC. It yields the protein CASSRGLAGSETQYF.